This T cell receptor beta chain originates from a study of cytomegalovirus exposure and HLA in healthy donors. Whole-study context: Both the 120 validation repertoires and the roughly 640 first-cohort repertoires used the same platform, as reported by a later analysis.

Regarding this clone: Its cognate antigen is unknown.

Sequenced by immunoSEQ multiplex PCR; TCRdb stores in-frame clones only, minus some. This sample has some 150,000 clones; about nine tenths occur once, and the top ten carry 3.5% to 5%. Study-wide results and limits: The classifier was said to identify cytomegalovirus status with high specificity and sensitivity. CMV antigen specificity of a few CMV-associated chains was confirmed in vitro. The study listed approximately 160 cytomegalovirus-associated TCR beta chains.

The V segment lost 5 bases and the J segment 4 bases; nucleotides outside the gene matches: 5. CDR3 length: 15 residues. Germline V gene data show CDR1 as MDHEN and CDR2 as SYDVKM. The chain combines TRBV28 with TRBJ2-3; TRBD1 matches at 11 bases. The receptor was isolated from a man aged 18 to 30 in good health and CMV-seropositive. The sequencing input was PBMCs. CDR3 in amino acids: CASSPRTGGADTQYF. For the CDR3, the DNA is TGTGCCAGCAGTCCACGGACAGGGGGCGCAGATACGCAGTATTTT.